The source of this T cell receptor beta chain is a study of T cells expressing NK-cell markers. The overall study: Source material for TCR beta repertoires consisted of sorted CD3+CD56+NKG2C+, CD3+CD56+NKG2C- and CD3+CD56-NKG2C+ T cells.

TCRdb re-called the 5' RACE reads and gives one entry per CDR3 protein, without DNA. The sample table sets out about 380,000 distinct CDR3 sequences. Details on this clonotype: Its antigen is as yet unknown.

Broader study findings: The CD3+CD56-NKG2C+ fraction was also led by these clonotypes in a handful of donors.

The CDR3 runs to 18 residues. Looked up from germline, CDR1 is MNHEY and CDR2 is SVGAGI. The sequence came from a man aged 18-70 years in good health. Sample: blood T cells: a sorted CD56 or NKG2C T cell subset, CD4+ or CD8+ T cells, or bulk PBMC T cells (not recorded which). V usage is TRBV6-5 and J usage is TRBJ1-5; TCRdb indicates TRBD1, and absent DNA this call remains unverified. The CDR3 reads CASSLPPSWTGINQPQHF.